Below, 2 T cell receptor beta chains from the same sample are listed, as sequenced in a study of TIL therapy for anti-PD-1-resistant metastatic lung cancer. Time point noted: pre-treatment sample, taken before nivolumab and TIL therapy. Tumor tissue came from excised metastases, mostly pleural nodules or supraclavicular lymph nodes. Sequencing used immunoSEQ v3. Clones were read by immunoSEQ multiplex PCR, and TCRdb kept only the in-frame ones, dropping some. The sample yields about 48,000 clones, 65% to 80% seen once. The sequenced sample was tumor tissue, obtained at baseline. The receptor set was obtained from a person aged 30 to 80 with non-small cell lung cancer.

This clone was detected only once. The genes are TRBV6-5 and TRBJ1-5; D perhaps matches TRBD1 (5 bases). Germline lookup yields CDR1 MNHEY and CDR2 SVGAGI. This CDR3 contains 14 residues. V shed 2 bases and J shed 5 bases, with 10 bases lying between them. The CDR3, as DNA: TGTGCCAGCAGTTACGGGGGGAGTGATCAGCCCCAGCATTTT. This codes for CASSYGGSDQPQHF.

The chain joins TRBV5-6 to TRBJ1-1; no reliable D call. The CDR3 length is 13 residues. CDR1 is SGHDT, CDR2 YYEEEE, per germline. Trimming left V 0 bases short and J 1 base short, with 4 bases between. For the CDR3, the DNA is TGTGCCAGCAGCTTGGGGACGAACACTGAAGCTTTCTTT. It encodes CASSLGTNTEAFF.